These 4 T cell receptor beta chains were sequenced from one sample in a study of T cells in Graves' hyperthyroidism and ophthalmopathy. From RNA transcripts, TCR beta CDR3 regions were amplified. In the first-round RT-PCR of the TCR CDR3, the HTBI primer set was used. TCRdb analysed the multiplex PCR reads with MiXCR anew, one entry per CDR3 protein. The sample carries about 760,000 distinct CDR3 sequences, roughly a third recorded once. The specimen sequenced was blood. The receptors come from a woman in her forties with Graves' hyperthyroidism.

As for this clonotype: Germline is not matched at one junction end, which may reflect a read error. The chain joins TRBV6-6 to TRBJ1-5; D ambiguous. This CDR3 contains 14 residues. The germline V gene encodes CDR1 MNHNY and CDR2 SVGAGI (reference sequence). The CDR3 DNA reads as TGTGCTACCCTTAAGGGTACCGGCAATCGGCCCCAGCATTTT. Translated, it gives CATLKGTGNRPQHF.

The CDR3 nucleotides read TGTGCCAGTAGTAACCCCCGACAGGGGTCCTATGGCTACACCTTC. Translation: CASSNPRQGSYGYTF. The J gene is TRBJ1-2, the V gene TRBV19, with 8 bases identical to TRBD1. Germline V gene data show CDR1 as LNHDA and CDR2 as SQIVND (reference sequence). The CDR3 is made up of 15 amino acids. Trimming cost V 4 bases and J 4 bases; bases outside gene matches: 8.

This clonotype was picked up many times. The CDR3 DNA reads as TGCAGTGCTAGAGAAACAGTGTCGGAATCACCCCTCCACTTT. This encodes CSARETVSESPLHF. The chain combines TRBV20-1 with TRBJ1-6; no reliable D call. V gave up 0 bases and J gave up 10 bases, with 13 bases separating them. The CDR3 covers 14 residues. The germline V gene has CDR1 DFQATT and CDR2 SNEGSKA (reference sequence).

There are many counts of this clonotype. This rearrangement joins TRBV4-1 to TRBJ1-4; the D is unclear. The germline gives CDR1 MGHRA, CDR2 YSYEKL. The CDR3 is 14 amino acids. Trimming removed 4 bases from V and 3 bases from J, with 9 bases in between. In DNA form, the CDR3 reads TGCGCCAGCAGCCTTCGATCGTCTAATGAAAAACTGTTTTTT. This gives the protein CASSLRSSNEKLFF.